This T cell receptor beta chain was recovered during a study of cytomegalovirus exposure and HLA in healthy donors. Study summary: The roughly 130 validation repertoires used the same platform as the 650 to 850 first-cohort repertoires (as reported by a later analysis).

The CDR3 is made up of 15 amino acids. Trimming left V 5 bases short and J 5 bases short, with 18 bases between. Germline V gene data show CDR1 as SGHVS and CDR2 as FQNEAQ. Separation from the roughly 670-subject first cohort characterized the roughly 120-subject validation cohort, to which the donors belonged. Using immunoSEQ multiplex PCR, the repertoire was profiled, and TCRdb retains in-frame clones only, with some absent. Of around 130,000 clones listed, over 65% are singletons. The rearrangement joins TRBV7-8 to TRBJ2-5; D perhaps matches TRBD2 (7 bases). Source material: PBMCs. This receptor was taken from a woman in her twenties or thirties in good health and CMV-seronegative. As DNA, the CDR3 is TGTGCCAGCAGCGAAACCCCGGGGGGCTGGGAGACCCAGTACTTC. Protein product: CASSETPGGWETQYF.